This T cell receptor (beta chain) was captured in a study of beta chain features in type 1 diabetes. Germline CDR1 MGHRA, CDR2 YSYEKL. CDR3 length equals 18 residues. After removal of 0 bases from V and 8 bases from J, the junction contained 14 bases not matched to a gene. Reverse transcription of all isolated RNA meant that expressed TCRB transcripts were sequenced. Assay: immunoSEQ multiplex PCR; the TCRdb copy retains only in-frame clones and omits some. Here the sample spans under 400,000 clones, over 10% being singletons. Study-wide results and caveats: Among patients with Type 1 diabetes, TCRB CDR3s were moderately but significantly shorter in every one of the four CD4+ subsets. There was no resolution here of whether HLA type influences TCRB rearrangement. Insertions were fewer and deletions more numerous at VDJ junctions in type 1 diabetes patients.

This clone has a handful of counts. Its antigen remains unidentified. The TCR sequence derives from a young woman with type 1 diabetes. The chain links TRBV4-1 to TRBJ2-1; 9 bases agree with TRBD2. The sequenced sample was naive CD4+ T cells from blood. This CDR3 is CASSQDRLAGIRRDEQFF. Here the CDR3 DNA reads TGCGCCAGCAGCCAAGATAGGCTAGCGGGGATTCGGAGGGATGAGCAGTTCTTC.